Below, one T cell receptor beta chain is given with its context. Here immunoSEQ multiplex PCR was the method, and the copy in TCRdb shows in-frame clones only, minus some. The sample includes some 160,000 clones, around nine tenths of them seen just once. The data were obtained in a study of T cell responses to AZD1222 COVID-19 vaccine. The source is an adult who received the AZD1222 COVID-19 vaccine. This sample comprised peripheral blood, obtained 28 days after the second AZD1222 dose.

CDR3 DNA sequence: TGTGCCAGCAGCGCGCAGGGGAACTATGGCTACACCTTC. Protein product: CASSAQGNYGYTF. The V call is TRBV6-4, the J call TRBJ1-2, with TRBD1 as a possible D gene (6 bases). Trimming removed 6 bases from V and 2 bases from J, with 10 bases in between. Per germline, CDR1 MRHNA and CDR2 SNTAGT. The CDR3 loop spans 13 amino acids.